What follows is one T cell receptor (beta chain) and its context. This same CDR3 is encoded by further DNA sequences in the sample. This sample is drawn from a study of blood T cell repertoires in COVID-19. Across the study: Donors in the United States, Italy and Spain gave samples during acute or convalescent COVID-19. PBMCs, B-cell-depleted T cells, or T cells were the source of the cDNA or gDNA that made up the material.

Trimming removed 0 bases at V and 2 bases at J, with 9 bases between. Germline V gene sequence: CDR1 MNHEY, CDR2 SVGAGI. The CDR3 loop spans 15 amino acids. Original analysis: For nucleated cells, counts were estimated from reference gene primer amplification. Measured with immunoSEQ multiplex PCR; TCRdb has only the in-frame clones, and not every one. Clone size and the V and J calls come from that table; the DNA yielded D and trimming. The sample shows fewer than 200,000 clones, 65% to 90% of them seen only once. Input material: peripheral blood. The chain couples TRBV6-5 to TRBJ2-3; D may be TRBD2 (5 bases). This clonotype was obtained from a human donor in a cohort sampled during active COVID-19. This chain's CDR3 is CASSYSRGSTDTQYF. DNA for the CDR3: TGTGCCAGCAGTTACTCGAGAGGGTCCACAGATACGCAGTATTTT.